This note documents a single T cell receptor beta chain sequence. The antigen is unknown. The CDR3 runs to 16 residues. The V end lost 3 bases, the J end lost 2 bases, and 15 bases lay between the germline ends. These data originate in a study of OX40 agonist ivuxolimab in advanced cancers. At the level of the study: Approximately 41% of patients had received prior checkpoint inhibitor therapy. Whole-study results and caveats: The study observed clonal expansion of CD4+ and CD8+ blood T cells by week 6 at 0.1 to 3.0 mg/kg. On average, CD8+ T cells showed a greater number of expanded clones than CD4+.

Clones were read by immunoSEQ multiplex PCR, and TCRdb kept only the in-frame ones, dropping some. The repertoire holds some 58,000 clones, with 88% as singletons. The chain uses TRBV23-1 and TRBJ2-3; unclear D gene. TRBV23-1 is an ORF for which the function is uncertain. The sequence was collected from an adult with an advanced solid tumor such as melanoma, head and neck, liver or kidney cancer. The sequences come from CD4+ or CD8+ T cells sorted from blood, collected in a trial of the OX40 agonist ivuxolimab. The CDR3 spells CASSHVRGTVTDTQYF. The CDR3 region has the DNA TGCGCCAGCAGTCACGTCCGAGGTACCGTCACAGATACGCAGTATTTT.